A selection of T cell receptor beta chains follows, all from one sample in a study of blood T cells in healthy people across ages. TCRdb called the 5' RACE reads again in MiXCR, with one record for every CDR3 protein. This sample carries some 860,000 distinct CDR3 sequences, around three fifths of them seen once, and the ten largest clones take 20% to 30%. Sequencing was performed on blood. The receptors come from a man in his forties in good health. The CDR3 runs from the conserved cysteine through the conserved F or W. A D gene is named only where the DNA matches it firmly. Size is stated for part of the rows, as once, few or many counts, or as a class when the clone is expanded.

d_call	v_call	j_call	clone_size	cdr3_aa	cdr3_nt
NA	TRBV28	TRBJ2-5	NA	CASSRRTTGLKETQYF	TGTGCCAGCAGCCGACGGACAACGGGACTTAAAGAGACCCAGTACTTC
NA	TRBV27	TRBJ1-1	few	CARPVRSANTEAFF	TGTGCCAGGCCGGTGAGGAGCGCAAACACTGAAGCTTTCTTT
NA	TRBV24-1	TRBJ2-5	NA	CATSDWDVEETQYF	TGTGCCACCAGTGACTGGGACGTCGAAGAGACCCAGTACTTC
TRBD2	TRBV25-1	TRBJ2-7	many	CASGTSGGYEQYF	TGTGCCAGCGGTACGTCGGGGGGGTACGAGCAGTACTTC
NA	TRBV7-9	TRBJ2-7	many	CASSLGWNSYEQYF	TGTGCCAGCAGCTTAGGCTGGAATTCCTACGAGCAGTACTTC
NA	TRBV5-1	TRBJ2-1	NA	CASSRGSSGDEQFF	TGCGCCAGCAGCCGGGGCAGTTCAGGCGATGAGCAGTTCTTC
TRBD1	TRBV29-1	TRBJ1-1	NA	CSVMPSGGVAEAFF	TGCAGCGTTATGCCGTCAGGGGGTGTCGCTGAAGCTTTCTTT
TRBD1	TRBV7-6	TRBJ2-1	NA	CASSPGTDKFF	TGTGCCAGCAGTCCCGGGACAGATAAGTTCTTC
NA	TRBV11-3	TRBJ2-3	few	CASSLVRYTQYF	TGTGCCAGCAGCTTAGTTCGGTATACGCAGTATTTT
NA	TRBV12-3/TRBV12-4	TRBJ2-7	NA	CASSLLEPEQYF	TGTGCCAGCAGTTTGTTAGAACCAGAGCAGTACTTC
TRBD1	TRBV6-5	TRBJ2-3	NA	CASRTGALGDTQYF	TGTGCCAGCAGAACAGGGGCTTTGGGAGATACGCAGTATTTT
NA	TRBV7-2	TRBJ1-6	NA	CASSLAVIAESPLHF	TGTGCCAGCAGCCTAGCCGTTATAGCGGAATCACCCCTCCACTTT
TRBD1	TRBV20-1	TRBJ2-4	NA	CSVPPGQGLRNIQYF	TGCAGTGTCCCGCCGGGACAGGGCCTCAGGAACATTCAGTACTTC
NA	TRBV2	TRBJ2-4	few	CASLARAEGSGAKNIQYF	TGTGCCAGCTTGGCGCGGGCCGAGGGGTCCGGAGCCAAAAACATTCAGTACTTC
NA	TRBV20-1	TRBJ2-7	once	CSARDLRVYEQYF	TGCAGTGCTAGAGATCTGAGAGTCTACGAGCAGTACTTC
NA	TRBV5-1	TRBJ2-6	NA	CASSLVGSLSGANVLTF	TGCGCCAGCAGCTTGGTCGGCAGCCTCTCTGGGGCCAACGTCCTGACTTTC
NA	TRBV27	TRBJ2-1	once	CASSFEGSRLNNEQFF	TGTGCCAGCAGTTTTGAGGGAAGTCGGCTCAACAATGAGCAGTTCTTC
NA	TRBV6-5	TRBJ1-2	NA	CASGRNKKGGYTF	TGTGCCAGCGGGAGAAATAAAAAGGGAGGCTACACCTTC
NA	TRBV10-3	TRBJ2-7	few	CAISGDSYEQYF	TGTGCCATCAGTGGGGACTCCTACGAGCAGTACTTC
NA	TRBV6-2/TRBV6-3	TRBJ2-7	NA	CASTLEGDYEQYF	TGTGCCAGCACCCTGGAGGGGGACTACGAGCAGTACTTC
NA	TRBV24-1	TRBJ1-4	NA	CATSAGPYGAPLPNEKLFF	TGTGCCACCAGTGCAGGGCCCTACGGGGCCCCGCTACCAAATGAAAAACTGTTTTTT
NA	TRBV24-1	TRBJ2-3	NA	CATSDAVLQSTDTQYF	TGTGCCACCAGTGATGCCGTTCTCCAAAGCACAGATACGCAGTATTTT
NA	TRBV9	TRBJ2-5	NA	CASSVAGTNQETQYF	TGTGCCAGCAGCGTAGCTGGGACAAACCAAGAGACCCAGTACTTC
TRBD2	TRBV12-3/TRBV12-4	TRBJ2-1	NA	CASSSAGEGWNEQFF	TGTGCCAGCAGTTCAGCGGGAGAGGGGTGGAATGAGCAGTTCTTC
TRBD2	TRBV5-1	TRBJ2-3	NA	CASSDLTSGRASADTQYF	TGCGCCAGCAGCGATCTGACTAGCGGGAGGGCCAGCGCAGATACGCAGTATTTT
NA	TRBV2	TRBJ2-3	NA	CASSEFGGRRDTQYF	TGTGCCAGCAGTGAATTCGGGGGGCGCAGGGATACGCAGTATTTT
NA	TRBV20-1	TRBJ2-7	few	CSARPFVGGPTGTSYEQYF	TGCAGTGCTAGACCTTTTGTGGGAGGGCCTACAGGGACTTCCTACGAGCAGTACTTC
TRBD1	TRBV6-5	TRBJ1-5	few	CASSYRGTDRQPQHF	TGTGCCAGCAGTTACAGGGGGACAGATAGGCAGCCCCAGCATTTT
TRBD2	TRBV7-2	TRBJ2-7	few	CASSLVSGTKYEQYF	TGTGCCAGCAGCTTAGTATCCGGGACTAAATACGAGCAGTACTTC
NA	TRBV13	TRBJ1-1	NA	CASSLARQAITAFF	TGTGCCAGCAGTCTAGCGAGACAGGCCATTACGGCTTTCTTT
NA	TRBV5-1	TRBJ2-7	few	CASSRRGLEDEQYF	TGCGCCAGCAGCCGTCGGGGGTTAGAGGACGAGCAGTACTTC
NA	TRBV20-1	TRBJ2-1	few	CSADGMGSYNEQFF	TGCAGTGCTGATGGGATGGGATCCTACAATGAGCAGTTCTTC
NA	TRBV6-2/TRBV6-3	TRBJ2-7	NA	CASSYSRAVEQYF	TGTGCCAGCAGTTACTCCAGGGCAGTTGAGCAGTACTTC
NA	TRBV6-1	TRBJ2-6	few	CASSEGQRSGANVLTF	TGTGCCAGCAGTGAAGGACAACGCTCTGGGGCCAACGTCCTGACTTTC
NA	TRBV7-9	TRBJ2-5	NA	CASGLSLQGVLVETQYF	TGTGCCAGCGGCTTATCCCTACAGGGAGTTCTTGTTGAGACCCAGTACTTC
NA	TRBV12-3/TRBV12-4	TRBJ2-1	NA	CASSKQLDLYDEQFF	TGTGCCAGCAGCAAACAGCTGGACCTTTATGATGAGCAGTTCTTC
TRBD2	TRBV10-3	TRBJ2-7	NA	CATSESEWGTSGLYEQYF	TGTGCCACCAGTGAGTCTGAGTGGGGGACTAGCGGCTTATACGAGCAGTACTTC
TRBD1	TRBV4-2	TRBJ1-1	NA	CASSPGDRANTEAFF	TGTGCCAGCAGCCCCGGGGACAGGGCGAACACTGAAGCTTTCTTT
NA	TRBV27	TRBJ1-1	NA	CASRNGRTRNTEAFF	TGTGCCAGCAGAAATGGACGGACTCGCAACACTGAAGCTTTCTTT
NA	TRBV12-5	TRBJ2-7	once	CASGRGPGIDVSYEQYF	TGTGCTAGTGGCCGGGGGCCCGGAATAGATGTCTCCTACGAGCAGTACTTC
NA	TRBV3-1	TRBJ1-4	NA	CASSPRALGEKLFF	TGTGCCAGCAGCCCTCGGGCCCTGGGGGAAAAACTGTTTTTT
TRBD1	TRBV27	TRBJ2-5	NA	CAPTPCGTGLFGQYF	TGTGCCCCCACCCCATGCGGGACAGGGTTGTTCGGGCAGTACTTC
NA	TRBV6-1	TRBJ2-4	NA	CASSDRGLAKNIQYF	TGTGCCAGCAGTGACCGTGGCTTAGCCAAAAACATTCAGTACTTC